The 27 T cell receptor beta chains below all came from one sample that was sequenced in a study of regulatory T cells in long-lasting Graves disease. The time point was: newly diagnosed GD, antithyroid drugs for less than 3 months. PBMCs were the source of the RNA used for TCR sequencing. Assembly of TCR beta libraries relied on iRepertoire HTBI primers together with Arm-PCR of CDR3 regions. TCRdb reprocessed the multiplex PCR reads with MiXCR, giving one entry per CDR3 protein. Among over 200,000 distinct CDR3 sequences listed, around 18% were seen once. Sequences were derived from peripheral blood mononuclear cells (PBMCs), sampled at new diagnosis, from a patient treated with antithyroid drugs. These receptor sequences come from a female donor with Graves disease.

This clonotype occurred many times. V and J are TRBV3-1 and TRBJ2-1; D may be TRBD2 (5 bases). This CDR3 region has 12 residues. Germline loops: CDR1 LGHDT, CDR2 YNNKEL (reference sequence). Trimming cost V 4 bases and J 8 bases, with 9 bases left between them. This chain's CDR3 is CASSPVGDEQFF. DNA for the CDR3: TGTGCCAGCAGCCCGGTCGGGGATGAGCAGTTCTTC.

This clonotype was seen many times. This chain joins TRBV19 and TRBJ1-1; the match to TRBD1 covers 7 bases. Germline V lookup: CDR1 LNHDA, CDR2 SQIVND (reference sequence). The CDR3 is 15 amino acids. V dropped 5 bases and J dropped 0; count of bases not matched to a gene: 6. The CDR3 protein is CASSGTVTLNTEAFF. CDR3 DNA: TGTGCCAGTAGTGGGACAGTAACCCTGAACACTGAAGCTTTCTTT.

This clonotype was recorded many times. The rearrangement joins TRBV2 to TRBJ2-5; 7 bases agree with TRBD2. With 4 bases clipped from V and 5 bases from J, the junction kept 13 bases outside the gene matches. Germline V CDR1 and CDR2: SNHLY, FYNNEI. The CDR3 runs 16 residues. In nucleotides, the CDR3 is TGTGCCAGCAGTGTTTCGGTAGGGAGGGTCGGGGAGACCCAGTACTTC. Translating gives CASSVSVGRVGETQYF.

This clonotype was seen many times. The CDR3 region has the DNA TGTGCCAGCAGTGAAGCGCTTTTGAGGCAGTACTTC. This translates into CASSEALLRQYF. The genes are TRBV2 and TRBJ2-7; D call uncertain. The CDR3 totals 12 residues. Germline V gene data show CDR1 as SNHLY and CDR2 as FYNNEI. V was pared by 0 bases and J by 9 bases, with 9 bases between.

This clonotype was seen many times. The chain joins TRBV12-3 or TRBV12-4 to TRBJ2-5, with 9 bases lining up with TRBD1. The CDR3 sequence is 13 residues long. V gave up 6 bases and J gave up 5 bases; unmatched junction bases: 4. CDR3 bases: TGTGCCAGCAGACAGGGGGCGGGGGAGACCCAGTACTTC. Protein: CASRQGAGETQYF.

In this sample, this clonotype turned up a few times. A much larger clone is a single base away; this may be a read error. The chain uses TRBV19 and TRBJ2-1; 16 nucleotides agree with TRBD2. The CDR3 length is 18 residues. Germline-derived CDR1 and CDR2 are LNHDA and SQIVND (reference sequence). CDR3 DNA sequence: TGTACCAGCGAACCGGGACTAGCGGGAGGGCGTATCTACAATGAGCAGTTCTTC. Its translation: CTSEPGLAGGRIYNEQFF. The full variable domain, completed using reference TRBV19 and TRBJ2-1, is DGGITQSPKYLFRKEGQNVTLSCEQNLNHDAMYWYRQDPGQGLRLIYYSQIVNDFQKGDIAEGYSVSREKKESFPLTVTSAQKNPTAFYLCTSEPGLAGGRIYNEQFFGPGTRLTVL.

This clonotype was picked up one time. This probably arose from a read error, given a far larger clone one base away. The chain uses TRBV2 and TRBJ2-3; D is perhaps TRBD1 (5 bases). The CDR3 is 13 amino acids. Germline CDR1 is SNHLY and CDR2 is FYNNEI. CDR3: CASSEGQNTETFF. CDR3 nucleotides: TGTGCCAGCAGTGAGGGGCAGAACACTGAAACTTTCTTT.

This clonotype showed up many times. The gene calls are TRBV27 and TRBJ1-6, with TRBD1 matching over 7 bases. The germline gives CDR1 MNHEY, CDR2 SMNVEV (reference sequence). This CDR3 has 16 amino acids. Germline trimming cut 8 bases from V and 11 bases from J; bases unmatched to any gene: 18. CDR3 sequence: CASRPIWTGGGAPLHF. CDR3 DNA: TGTGCCAGCCGTCCTATATGGACAGGAGGAGGTGCACCCCTCCACTTT.

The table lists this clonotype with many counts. This CDR3 is CASSKSASSYNEQFF. The CDR3 bases are TGTGCCAGTAGTAAAAGCGCGAGCTCCTACAATGAGCAGTTCTTC. The rearrangement joins TRBV19 to TRBJ2-1; D ambiguous. This CDR3 has 15 amino acids. Trimming removed 4 bases from V and 0 bases from J, with 10 bases in between. Looked up from germline, CDR1 is LNHDA and CDR2 is SQIVND (reference sequence).

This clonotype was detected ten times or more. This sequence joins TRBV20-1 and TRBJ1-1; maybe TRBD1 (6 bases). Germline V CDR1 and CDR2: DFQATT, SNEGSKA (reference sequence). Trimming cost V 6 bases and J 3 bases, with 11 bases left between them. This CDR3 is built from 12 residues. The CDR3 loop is CSAAGADTEAFF. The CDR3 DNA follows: TGCAGTGCAGCGGGGGCGGACACTGAAGCTTTCTTT.

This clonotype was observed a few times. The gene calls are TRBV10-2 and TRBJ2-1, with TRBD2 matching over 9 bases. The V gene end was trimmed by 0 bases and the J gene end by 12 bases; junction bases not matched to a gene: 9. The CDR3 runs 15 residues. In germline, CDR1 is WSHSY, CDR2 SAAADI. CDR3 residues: CASSESGGRADPQFF. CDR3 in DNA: TGCGCCAGCAGTGAGTCGGGCGGGAGGGCCGATCCGCAGTTCTTC.

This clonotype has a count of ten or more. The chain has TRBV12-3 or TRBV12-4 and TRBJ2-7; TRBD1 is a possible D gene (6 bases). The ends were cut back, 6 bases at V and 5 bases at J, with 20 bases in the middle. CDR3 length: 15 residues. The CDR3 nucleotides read TGTGCCAGCAGCGTCCAGGGGAAGGGAATAAACGAGCAGTACTTC. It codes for CASSVQGKGINEQYF.

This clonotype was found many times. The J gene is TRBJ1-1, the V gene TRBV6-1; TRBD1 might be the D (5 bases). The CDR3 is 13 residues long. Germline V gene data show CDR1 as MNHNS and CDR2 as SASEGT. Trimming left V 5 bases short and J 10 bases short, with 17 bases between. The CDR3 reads CASSPPGLTLAFF. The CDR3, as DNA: TGTGCCAGCAGTCCCCCGGGACTCACTCTAGCTTTCTTT.

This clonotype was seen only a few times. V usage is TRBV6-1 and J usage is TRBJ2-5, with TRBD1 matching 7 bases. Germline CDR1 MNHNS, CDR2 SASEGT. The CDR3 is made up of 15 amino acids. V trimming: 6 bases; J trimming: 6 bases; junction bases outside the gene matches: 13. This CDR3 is CASSRSTGERKTQYF. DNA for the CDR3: TGTGCCAGCAGCCGCAGTACAGGGGAGAGGAAGACCCAGTACTTC.

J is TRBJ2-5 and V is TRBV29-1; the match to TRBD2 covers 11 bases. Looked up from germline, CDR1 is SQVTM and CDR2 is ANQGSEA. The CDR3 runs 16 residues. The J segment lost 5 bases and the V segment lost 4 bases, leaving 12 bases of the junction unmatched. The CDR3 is CSVGRLAGSSHETQYF. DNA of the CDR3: TGCAGCGTTGGTAGACTAGCGGGATCTAGCCACGAGACCCAGTACTTC.

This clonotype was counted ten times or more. The CDR3: CAISGILRGAQNTEAFF. The CDR3 DNA follows: TGTGCCATCAGTGGGATTCTAAGGGGGGCACAAAACACTGAAGCTTTCTTT. V and J are TRBV10-3 and TRBJ1-1; D is possibly TRBD1 (6 bases). Trimming took off 4 bases at V and 2 bases at J, with 20 bases between the two ends. This CDR3 spans 17 amino acids. CDR1 is ENHRY and CDR2 is SYGVKD in the germline V gene.

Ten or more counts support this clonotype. The CDR3, as DNA: TGTGCCACCAGTGTAGGTGGGGGGTACCAAGAGACCCAGTACTTC. Translated, it gives CATSVGGGYQETQYF. The chain joins TRBV24-1 to TRBJ2-5, with a weak D call TRBD2 (6 bases). The germline gives CDR1 KGHDR, CDR2 SFDVKD. Trimming removed 5 bases at V and 0 bases at J, with 12 bases between. The CDR3 contains 15 residues.

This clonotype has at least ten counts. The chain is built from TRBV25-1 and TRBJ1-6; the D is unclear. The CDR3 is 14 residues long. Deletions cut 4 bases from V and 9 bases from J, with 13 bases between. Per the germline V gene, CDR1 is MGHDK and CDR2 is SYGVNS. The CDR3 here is CASSVQAIGSPLHF. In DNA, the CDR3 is TGTGCCAGCAGTGTTCAGGCCATCGGTTCACCCCTCCACTTT. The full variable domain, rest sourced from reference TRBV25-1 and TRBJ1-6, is EADIYQTPRYLVIGTGKKITLECSQTMGHDKMYWYQQDPGMELHLIHYSYGVNSTEKGDLSSESTVSRIRTEHFPLTLESARPSHTSQYLCASSVQAIGSPLHFGNGTRLTVT.

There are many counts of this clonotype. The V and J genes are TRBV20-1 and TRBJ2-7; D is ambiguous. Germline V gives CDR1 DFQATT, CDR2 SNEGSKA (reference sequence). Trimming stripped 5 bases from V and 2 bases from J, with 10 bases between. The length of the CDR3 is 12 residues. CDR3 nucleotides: TGCAGTGCTGGCGGAAACCCCTACGAGCAGTACTTC. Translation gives CSAGGNPYEQYF.

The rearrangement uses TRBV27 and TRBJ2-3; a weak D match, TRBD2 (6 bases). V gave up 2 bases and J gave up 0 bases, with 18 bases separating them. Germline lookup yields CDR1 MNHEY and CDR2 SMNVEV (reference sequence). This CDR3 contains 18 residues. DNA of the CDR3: TGTGCCAGCAGTTTAATTGGGGCGTGGCGGGATAGCACAGATACGCAGTATTTT. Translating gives CASSLIGAWRDSTDTQYF.

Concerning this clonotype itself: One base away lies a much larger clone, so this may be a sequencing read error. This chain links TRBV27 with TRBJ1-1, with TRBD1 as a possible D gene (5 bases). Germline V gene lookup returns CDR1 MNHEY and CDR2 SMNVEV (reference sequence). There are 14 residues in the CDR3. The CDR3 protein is CASSSLGGSTEALF. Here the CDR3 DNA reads TGTGCCAGCAGCTCACTCGGGGGTAGCACTGAAGCTCTCTTT.

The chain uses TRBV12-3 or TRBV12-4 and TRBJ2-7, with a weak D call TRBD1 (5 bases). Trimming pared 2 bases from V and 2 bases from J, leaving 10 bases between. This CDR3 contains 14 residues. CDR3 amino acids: CASSLQDTTYEQYF. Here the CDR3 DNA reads TGTGCCAGCAGTTTACAGGACACCACCTACGAGCAGTACTTC.

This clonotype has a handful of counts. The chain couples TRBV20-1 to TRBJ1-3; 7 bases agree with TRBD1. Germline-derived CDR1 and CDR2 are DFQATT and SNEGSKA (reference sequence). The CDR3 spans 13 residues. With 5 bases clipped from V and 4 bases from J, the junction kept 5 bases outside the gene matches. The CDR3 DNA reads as TGCAGTGCTTTAGACAGGGCAGGAAACACCATATATTTT. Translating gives CSALDRAGNTIYF.

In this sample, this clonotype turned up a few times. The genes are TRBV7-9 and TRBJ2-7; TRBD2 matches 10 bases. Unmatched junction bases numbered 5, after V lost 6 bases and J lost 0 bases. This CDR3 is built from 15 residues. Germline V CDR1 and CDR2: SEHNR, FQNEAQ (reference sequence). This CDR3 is CASRPTSGPSYEQYF. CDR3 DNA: TGTGCCAGCAGGCCGACTAGCGGGCCCTCCTACGAGCAGTACTTC. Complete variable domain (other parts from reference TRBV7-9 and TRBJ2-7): DTGVSQNPRHKITKRGQNVTFRCDPISEHNRLYWYRQTLGQGPEFLTYFQNEAQLEKSRLLSDRFSAERPKGSFSTLEIQRTEQGDSAMYLCASRPTSGPSYEQYFGPGTRLTVT.

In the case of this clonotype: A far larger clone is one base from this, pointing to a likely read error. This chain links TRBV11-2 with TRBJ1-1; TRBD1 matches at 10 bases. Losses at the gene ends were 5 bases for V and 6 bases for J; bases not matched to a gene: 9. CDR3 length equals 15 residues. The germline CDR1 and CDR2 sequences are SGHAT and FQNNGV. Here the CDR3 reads CASSVAPGQGSEAFF. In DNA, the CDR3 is TGTGCCAGCAGCGTAGCTCCGGGACAGGGGTCTGAAGCTTTCTTT.

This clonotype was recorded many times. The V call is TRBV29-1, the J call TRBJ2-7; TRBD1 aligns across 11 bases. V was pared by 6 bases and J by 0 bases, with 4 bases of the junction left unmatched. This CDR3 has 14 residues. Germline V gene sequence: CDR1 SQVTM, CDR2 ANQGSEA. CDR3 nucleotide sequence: TGCAGCGTAGGGGACAGGGGGTTCTCCTACGAGCAGTACTTC. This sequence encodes CSVGDRGFSYEQYF.

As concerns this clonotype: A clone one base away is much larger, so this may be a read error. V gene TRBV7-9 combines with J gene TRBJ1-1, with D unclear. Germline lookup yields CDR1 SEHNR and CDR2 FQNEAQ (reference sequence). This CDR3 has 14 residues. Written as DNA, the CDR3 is TGTGCCAGCAGCTTAGTGAGGACGGCTCCTGAAGTTTTCTTT. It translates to CASSLVRTAPEVFF. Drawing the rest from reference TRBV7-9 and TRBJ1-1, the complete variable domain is DTGVSQNPRHKITKRGQNVTFRCDPISEHNRLYWYRQTLGQGPEFLTYFQNEAQLEKSRLLSDRFSAERPKGSFSTLEIQRTEQGDSAMYLCASSLVRTAPEVFFGQGTRLTVV.